A selection of T cell receptor beta chains follows, all from one sample in a study of graft-versus-host responses after intestinal transplantation. Repertoires were generated with immunoSEQ multiplex PCR, while TCRdb's copy carries only in-frame clones and drops some. Among tens of thousands of clones listed, about 95% were seen once. The specimen comprised PBMCs, sampled 16 days after intestinal transplant. The source is a human patient who received an intestinal transplant, so some T cells may come from the graft donor. Each CDR3 is given with its conserved first and last residue. The D gene is left open where the match is weak. Clone size is stated in some rows and not others, as once, few, many or a class when expanded.

V gene,J gene,D gene,clone size,CDR3 protein,CDR3 DNA
TRBV9,TRBJ2-5,TRBD2,.,CASSPRASGGQETQYF,TGTGCCAGCAGCCCCAGGGCTAGCGGGGGGCAAGAGACCCAGTACTTC
TRBV2,TRBJ2-5,.,.,CASRGIQETQYF,TGTGCCAGCAGAGGGATTCAAGAGACCCAGTACTTC
TRBV4-1,TRBJ2-2,TRBD2,.,CASSQVAGGNGELFF,TGCGCCAGCAGCCAGGTAGCGGGAGGGAACGGGGAGCTGTTTTTT
TRBV7-9,TRBJ1-2,TRBD1,.,CASSLKAGGYYGYTF,TGTGCCAGCAGCTTAAAGGCAGGGGGCTACTATGGCTACACCTTC
TRBV7-9,TRBJ2-3,TRBD2,.,CASSLSGLAGPTDTQYF,TGTGCCAGCAGCTTATCAGGACTAGCGGGGCCCACAGATACGCAGTATTTT
TRBV7-6,TRBJ2-7,TRBD2,.,CASSQWTSGNSYEQYF,TGTGCCAGCAGCCAATGGACTAGCGGGAACTCCTACGAGCAGTACTTC
TRBV28,TRBJ2-3,TRBD2,.,CASSLPMSGAQYF,TGTGCCAGCAGTTTACCCATGAGCGGGGCGCAGTATTTT
TRBV27,TRBJ2-7,.,.,CASSEIAATFYEQYF,TGTGCCAGCAGCGAAATAGCGGCGACTTTCTACGAGCAGTACTTC
TRBV19,TRBJ2-5,.,.,CASGLPPETQYF,TGTGCCAGCGGATTGCCCCCAGAGACCCAGTACTTC
TRBV4-1,TRBJ2-7,TRBD2,.,CASSPRLADYEQYF,TGCGCCAGCAGCCCCCGGCTAGCGGACTACGAGCAGTACTTC
TRBV10-2,TRBJ2-5,TRBD1,once,CASSWTGKLQETQYF,TGCGCCAGCAGCTGGACAGGGAAACTCCAAGAGACCCAGTACTTC
TRBV7-2,TRBJ2-1,.,.,CASSLWAVGPGSYNEQFF,TGTGCCAGCAGCTTATGGGCTGTGGGACCAGGTTCCTACAATGAGCAGTTCTTC
TRBV28,TRBJ2-7,.,.,CASRLSAYEQYF,TGTGCCAGCAGACTATCGGCCTACGAGCAGTACTTC
TRBV7-3,TRBJ2-2,TRBD2,.,CASGASGFTGELFF,TGTGCCAGCGGGGCTAGCGGGTTCACCGGGGAGCTGTTTTTT
TRBV9,TRBJ2-7,.,.,CASSKYSYEQYF,TGTGCCAGCAGCAAGTACAGCTACGAGCAGTACTTC
TRBV4-1,TRBJ1-6,.,.,CASSQVRRTEDSPLHF,TGCGCCAGCAGCCAAGTTCGCAGGACAGAAGATTCACCCCTCCACTTT
TRBV19,TRBJ2-1,.,.,CASSILGGRTFGNEQFF,TGTGCCAGTAGTATTCTAGGAGGCAGAACATTTGGGAATGAGCAGTTCTTC
TRBV19,TRBJ1-5,.,.,CASSIGVGSGWGNQPQHF,TGTGCCAGTAGTATCGGGGTGGGATCGGGATGGGGCAATCAGCCCCAGCATTTT
TRBV11-1,TRBJ2-1,.,.,CASILRPTWDSSYNEQFF,TGTGCCAGCATCTTGCGCCCAACTTGGGACTCGTCCTACAATGAGCAGTTCTTC
TRBV25-1,TRBJ2-3,TRBD1,.,CASSETGGAGDTQYF,TGTGCCAGCAGTGAAACAGGGGGCGCAGGGGATACGCAGTATTTT
TRBV9,TRBJ1-3,.,few,CASSDGNTIYF,TGTGCCAGCAGCGATGGAAACACCATATATTTT
TRBV4-3,TRBJ2-5,TRBD2,.,CASSQVTSGRGRETQYF,TGCGCCAGCAGCCAAGTAACCAGCGGGAGGGGTAGAGAGACCCAGTACTTC
TRBV6-1,TRBJ1-2,TRBD1,.,CASSEDNRGSYYGYTF,TGTGCCAGCAGTGAAGATAACAGGGGGTCTTACTATGGCTACACCTTC
TRBV7-8,TRBJ1-1,.,.,CASSPTRAMNTEAFF,TGTGCCAGCAGCCCAACCAGGGCAATGAACACTGAAGCTTTCTTT
TRBV28,TRBJ2-3,TRBD2,.,CFSGSKRDRLAGTQYF,TGTTTTTCAGGAAGCAAGAGGGATCGGCTAGCGGGGACGCAGTATTTT
TRBV28,TRBJ2-4,TRBD2,.,CASTLSGGGQNIQYF,TGTGCCAGCACCCTCTCTGGGGGAGGGCAAAACATTCAGTACTTC
TRBV29-1,TRBJ1-1,TRBD1,once,CSVGTGSNTEAFF,TGCAGCGTTGGGACAGGGAGTAACACTGAAGCTTTCTTT
TRBV7-2,TRBJ2-1,.,once,CASRRGSNEQFF,TGTGCCAGCAGAAGGGGGTCCAATGAGCAGTTCTTC
TRBV4-1,TRBJ1-1,TRBD1,.,CASSQEGGDTLTEAFF,TGCGCCAGCAGCCAAGAAGGGGGCGATACGTTAACTGAAGCTTTCTTT
TRBV5-1,TRBJ2-3,TRBD2,few,CASSALAGGTDTQYF,TGCGCCAGCAGCGCCCTAGCGGGAGGCACAGATACGCAGTATTTT
TRBV15,TRBJ1-5,TRBD1,.,CATSTGTGFGPQHF,TGTGCCACCAGCACCGGGACAGGGTTCGGGCCCCAGCATTTT
TRBV7-2,TRBJ1-1,.,once,CASSLPRGREAFF,TGTGCCAGCAGCTTGCCAAGGGGTCGTGAAGCTTTCTTT
TRBV7-2,TRBJ2-5,TRBD2,.,CASSNPGLAGETQYF,TGTGCCAGCAGCAACCCCGGGCTAGCGGGAGAGACCCAGTACTTC